Listed below are T cell receptor beta chains from one sample, sequenced in a study of shared clonotypes between healthy human individuals. The method was immunoSEQ multiplex PCR; TCRdb's version includes in-frame clones alone and lacks a portion of them. The sample shows 2 million or so clones, 95% of them seen only once. Source material: naive CD4+ T cells sorted from blood. The receptors were gathered from a young man in good health. CDR3s include the opening cysteine and the closing phenylalanine or tryptophan. Each record gives: CDR3 length, clone size, J gene, V gene, D gene, CDR3 DNA, CDR3 protein. A D gene is named only where the DNA matches it firmly. Not all rows give a size; the values are once, few, many and, for expanded clones, a class.

cdr3_length: 13
clone_size: once
j_call: TRBJ2-2
v_call: TRBV27
d_call: -
cdr3_nt: TGTGCCAGCAGTAACCAGGGTTCCGGGGAGCTGTTTTTT
cdr3_aa: CASSNQGSGELFF

cdr3_length: 18
clone_size: -
j_call: TRBJ2-2
v_call: TRBV5-4
d_call: TRBD2
cdr3_nt: TGTGCCAGCAGCCCGGCGGGACTAGCGTACGCGAACACCGGGGAGCTGTTTTTT
cdr3_aa: CASSPAGLAYANTGELFF

cdr3_length: 15
clone_size: -
j_call: TRBJ2-1
v_call: TRBV13
d_call: TRBD2
cdr3_nt: TGTGCCAGCAGTAGGCGCAGCGGGGCCTACAATGAGCAGTTCTTC
cdr3_aa: CASSRRSGAYNEQFF

cdr3_length: 12
clone_size: once
j_call: TRBJ1-2
v_call: TRBV7-9
d_call: -
cdr3_nt: TGTGCCAGCAGCTTAACAGAGGGAGGCTACACCTTC
cdr3_aa: CASSLTEGGYTF

cdr3_length: 15
clone_size: -
j_call: TRBJ1-3
v_call: TRBV11-2
d_call: -
cdr3_nt: TGTGCCAGCATCCCCTCAGGGTACTCTGGAAACACCATATATTTT
cdr3_aa: CASIPSGYSGNTIYF

cdr3_length: 13
clone_size: -
j_call: TRBJ1-3
v_call: TRBV11-2
d_call: -
cdr3_nt: TGTGCCAGCAGCTCTGGACTCGGAAACACCATATATTTT
cdr3_aa: CASSSGLGNTIYF

cdr3_length: 13
clone_size: -
j_call: TRBJ2-7
v_call: TRBV5-1
d_call: TRBD2
cdr3_nt: TGCGCCAGCGGGAGTGGGACTAGCGGCGAGCAGTACTTC
cdr3_aa: CASGSGTSGEQYF

cdr3_length: 15
clone_size: -
j_call: TRBJ2-7
v_call: TRBV4-1
d_call: -
cdr3_nt: TGCGCCAGCAGCCAAGCACCTAGCCGCTCCTACGAGCAGTACTTC
cdr3_aa: CASSQAPSRSYEQYF

cdr3_length: 15
clone_size: -
j_call: TRBJ2-7
v_call: TRBV7-2
d_call: TRBD2
cdr3_nt: TGTGCCAGCAGTTCCTCGGGAGCCCCGGGGGGCGAGCAGTACTTC
cdr3_aa: CASSSSGAPGGEQYF

cdr3_length: 12
clone_size: -
j_call: TRBJ1-2
v_call: TRBV6-1
d_call: -
cdr3_nt: TGTGCCAGCAGTGATTTTAGCTATGGCTACACCTTC
cdr3_aa: CASSDFSYGYTF

cdr3_length: 13
clone_size: -
j_call: TRBJ2-7
v_call: TRBV29-1
d_call: -
cdr3_nt: TGCAGCGTTTGGGGACAAGAATCCTACGAGCAGTACTTC
cdr3_aa: CSVWGQESYEQYF

cdr3_length: 14
clone_size: -
j_call: TRBJ1-1
v_call: TRBV10-2
d_call: -
cdr3_nt: TGCGCCAGCAGTGAGTCACCCGTCAACTCTGAAGCTTTCTTT
cdr3_aa: CASSESPVNSEAFF

cdr3_length: 16
clone_size: -
j_call: TRBJ2-3
v_call: TRBV7-6
d_call: TRBD1
cdr3_nt: TGTGCCAGCAGCTTAGACTCGGGACAGGCTCTTGATACGCAGTATTTT
cdr3_aa: CASSLDSGQALDTQYF

cdr3_length: 14
clone_size: -
j_call: TRBJ2-1
v_call: TRBV7-9
d_call: -
cdr3_nt: TGTGCCAGCAGCTTAGTAGCGGTGGTCAATGAGCGGTTCTTC
cdr3_aa: CASSLVAVVNERFF

cdr3_length: 15
clone_size: -
j_call: TRBJ2-7
v_call: TRBV2
d_call: -
cdr3_nt: TGTGCCAGCAGTGAAGAGTCTCCATCCCTCGCTGAGCAGTACTTC
cdr3_aa: CASSEESPSLAEQYF

cdr3_length: 13
clone_size: once
j_call: TRBJ1-2
v_call: TRBV28
d_call: -
cdr3_nt: TGTGCCAGCAGTCCCCGGTACAACTATGGCTACACCTTC
cdr3_aa: CASSPRYNYGYTF

cdr3_length: 15
clone_size: -
j_call: TRBJ2-7
v_call: TRBV11-2
d_call: -
cdr3_nt: TGTGCCAGCAGCTTAGAAAACGGTGGATCCTACGGGCAGTACTTC
cdr3_aa: CASSLENGGSYGQYF

cdr3_length: 14
clone_size: -
j_call: TRBJ2-2
v_call: TRBV4-3
d_call: -
cdr3_nt: TGCGCCAGCAGCCAATTTGAGAACACCGGGGAGCTGTTTTTT
cdr3_aa: CASSQFENTGELFF

cdr3_length: 15
clone_size: -
j_call: TRBJ1-6
v_call: TRBV19
d_call: -
cdr3_nt: TGTGCCAGTAAGACTACAGGGCTGGGGAATTCACCCCTCCACTTT
cdr3_aa: CASKTTGLGNSPLHF

cdr3_length: 15
clone_size: once
j_call: TRBJ2-1
v_call: TRBV10-3
d_call: TRBD2
cdr3_nt: TGTGCCATCAGTGAGAGGACTAGCGATGCGAATGAGCAGTTCTTC
cdr3_aa: CAISERTSDANEQFF

cdr3_length: 13
clone_size: -
j_call: TRBJ1-1
v_call: TRBV7-8
d_call: -
cdr3_nt: TGTGCCAGCAGCTCCTTGGTGGGCACTGAAGCTTTCTTT
cdr3_aa: CASSSLVGTEAFF

cdr3_length: 15
clone_size: -
j_call: TRBJ1-6
v_call: TRBV18
d_call: TRBD1
cdr3_nt: TGTGCCAGCTCAGTCTGGGACAGCCCAAATTCACCCCTCCACTTT
cdr3_aa: CASSVWDSPNSPLHF